Only a few counts were recorded for the clone carrying this T cell receptor beta chain. The germline V gene encodes CDR1 SGHVS and CDR2 FQNEAQ. V lost 0 bases to trimming and J lost 5 bases, with 17 bases between them. The CDR3 is 17 amino acids. Under 3 months was the duration of disease in ophthalmopathy patients, who also had a Clinical Activity Score of at least 3 and a NOSPECS grade of at least 4. Not enrolled were patients with uncontrolled infection, other autoimmune disease, pregnancy or lactation. The sample originates from a study of T cells in Graves' hyperthyroidism and ophthalmopathy. RNA transcripts served as the template for amplifying TCR beta CDR3 regions. The study used the HTBI primer set for a first-round RT-PCR of the TCR CDR3. From the multiplex PCR reads, TCRdb called clonotypes with MiXCR, one entry per CDR3 protein. This table has approximately 600,000 distinct CDR3 sequences, less than 25% appearing once.

This TCR was recovered from a man aged 25-45 years with Graves' ophthalmopathy. This sequence joins TRBV7-8 and TRBJ2-1; possibly TRBD1 for D (5 bases). The sequencing input was blood. Here the CDR3 reads CASSLAVMGPVHNEQFF. CDR3 coding DNA: TGTGCCAGCAGCTTAGCGGTGATGGGGCCGGTGCACAATGAGCAGTTCTTC.